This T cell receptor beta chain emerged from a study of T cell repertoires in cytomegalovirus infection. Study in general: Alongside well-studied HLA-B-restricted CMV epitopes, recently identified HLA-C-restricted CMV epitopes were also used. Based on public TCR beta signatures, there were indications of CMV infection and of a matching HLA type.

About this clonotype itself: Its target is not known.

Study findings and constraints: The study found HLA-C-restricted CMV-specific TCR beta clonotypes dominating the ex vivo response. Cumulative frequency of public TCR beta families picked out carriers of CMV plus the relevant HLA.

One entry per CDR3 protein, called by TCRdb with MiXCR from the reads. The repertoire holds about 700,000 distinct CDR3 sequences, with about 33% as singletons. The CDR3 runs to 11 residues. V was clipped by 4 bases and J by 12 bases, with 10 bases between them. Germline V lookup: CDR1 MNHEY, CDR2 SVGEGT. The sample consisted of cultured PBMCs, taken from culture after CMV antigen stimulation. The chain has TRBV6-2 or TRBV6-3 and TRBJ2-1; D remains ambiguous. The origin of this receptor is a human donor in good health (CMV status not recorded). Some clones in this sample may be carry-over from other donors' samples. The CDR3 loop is CASSSVQWQFF. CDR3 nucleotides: TGTGCCAGCAGTTCTGTGCAATGGCAGTTCTTC.